This note documents a single T cell receptor beta chain sequence. The sample is drawn from a study of blood T cell repertoires in COVID-19. As processed by the authors: Reference gene primers were amplified, and this amplification served to estimate nucleated cell counts. Generated by immunoSEQ multiplex PCR, the TCRdb table keeps only in-frame clones and is missing some. V and J calls and clone size are as listed in that table; D and trimming were resolved from the DNA. This sample has roughly 74,000 clones; roughly four fifths occur once, and the top ten carry about a third. Trimming took 6 bases from V and 1 from J, leaving 22 bases between them. The CDR3 is made up of 18 amino acids. The germline CDR1 and CDR2 sequences are MNHEY and SVGEGT.

What was sequenced was peripheral blood. The sequence derives from a man between 70 and 80 years old with acute or convalescent COVID-19. The rearrangement links TRBV6-2 or TRBV6-3 to TRBJ2-4; D perhaps matches TRBD1 (6 bases). The CDR3 DNA follows: TGTGCCAGCAGGCCTGGGGGCGCCCCCGAGCTGGCCAAAAACATTCAGTACTTC. Its translation is CASRPGGAPELAKNIQYF.